The 2 T cell receptor beta chains reported below all come from one sample, sequenced in a study of cytomegalovirus exposure and HLA in healthy donors. Primers for the PCR totalled 60 Vbeta and 13 Jbeta. Some clones are missing from TCRdb's copy, which holds only in-frame ones; the method was immunoSEQ multiplex PCR. Found here are about 130,000 clones, less than 85% of them singletons; the top ten hold roughly 20%. Sequenced: PBMCs. The receptor set was obtained from a man aged 18 to 29 in good health and CMV-seropositive.

The V call is TRBV7-8, the J call TRBJ2-5, with D possibly TRBD2 on 6 matching bases. This CDR3 is built from 15 residues. Per germline, CDR1 SGHVS and CDR2 FQNEAQ. Trimming stripped 3 bases from V and 5 bases from J, with 16 bases between. CDR3 DNA sequence: TGTGCCAGCAGCTTTGCGGGGACCCGACTGGAGACCCAGTACTTC. It specifies CASSFAGTRLETQYF.

The chain couples TRBV5-4 to TRBJ1-2; D is perhaps TRBD1 (5 bases). Per the germline V gene, CDR1 is SGHNT and CDR2 is YYREEE (reference sequence). With 0 bases removed from V and 8 bases from J, the gap between germline ends came to 17 bases. The CDR3 has 15 residues. DNA for the CDR3: TGTGCCAGCAGCTTGGTGCAGGGTGTTTTGGGCGGCTACACCTTC. Translating it yields CASSLVQGVLGGYTF.